This T cell receptor beta chain was documented in a study of T cells in Graves' hyperthyroidism and ophthalmopathy. After removal of 2 bases from V and 0 bases from J, the junction contained 7 bases not matched to a gene. This CDR3 contains 16 residues. Germline V CDR1 and CDR2: SGHRS, YFSETQ. With duration under 3 months, ophthalmopathy was active: Clinical Activity Score at least 3, NOSPECS at least 4. In this sample, this clonotype turned up a few times. There were TCR beta CDR3 regions amplified from RNA transcripts. When the TCR CDR3 underwent first-round RT-PCR, the HTBI primer set was used. Using its own MiXCR run on the multiplex PCR reads, TCRdb lists one record per CDR3 protein. This table holds 400,000 or so distinct CDR3 sequences, about an eighth found once.

This TCR was sampled from a middle-aged man with Graves' ophthalmopathy. The specimen was blood. The gene calls are TRBV5-1 and TRBJ1-1, with 7 nucleotides matching TRBD1. This CDR3 is CASSLTGEPLNTEAFF. The CDR3 coding sequence is TGCGCCAGCAGCTTAACAGGGGAGCCCCTGAACACTGAAGCTTTCTTT.